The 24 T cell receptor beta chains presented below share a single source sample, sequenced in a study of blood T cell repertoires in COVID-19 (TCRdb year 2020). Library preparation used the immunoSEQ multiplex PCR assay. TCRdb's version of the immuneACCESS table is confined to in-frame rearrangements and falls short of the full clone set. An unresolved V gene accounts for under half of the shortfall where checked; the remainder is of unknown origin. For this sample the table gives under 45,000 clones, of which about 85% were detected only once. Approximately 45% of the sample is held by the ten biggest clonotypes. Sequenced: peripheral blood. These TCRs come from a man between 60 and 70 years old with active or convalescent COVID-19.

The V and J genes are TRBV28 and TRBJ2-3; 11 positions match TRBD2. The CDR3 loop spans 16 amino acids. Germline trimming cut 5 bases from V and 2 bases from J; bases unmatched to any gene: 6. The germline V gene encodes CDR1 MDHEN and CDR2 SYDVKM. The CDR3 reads CASSTIAGGYTDTQYF. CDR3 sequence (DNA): TGTGCCAGCAGTACCATAGCGGGGGGGTACACAGATACGCAGTATTTT. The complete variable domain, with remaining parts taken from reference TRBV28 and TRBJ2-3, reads DVKVTQSSRYLVKRTGEKVFLECVQDMDHENMFWYRQDPGLGLRLIYFSYDVKMKEKGDIPEGYSVSREKKERFSLILESASTNQTSMYLCASSTIAGGYTDTQYFGPGTRLTVL.

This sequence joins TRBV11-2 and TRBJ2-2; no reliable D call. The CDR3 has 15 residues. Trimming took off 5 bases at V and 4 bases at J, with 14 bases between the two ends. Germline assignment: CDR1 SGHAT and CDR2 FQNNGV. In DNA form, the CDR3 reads TGTGCCAGCAGCCTCTTACCCGCAGGCACCGGGGAGCTGTTTTTT. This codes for CASSLLPAGTGELFF.

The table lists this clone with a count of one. CDR3 sequence reads: CASSPRTGPNQPQHF. The CDR3 nucleotides are TGTGCCAGCAGTCCACGGACAGGGCCCAATCAGCCCCAGCATTTT. The gene calls are TRBV28 and TRBJ1-5; 8 bases are a match to TRBD1. With 5 bases clipped from V and 3 bases from J, the junction kept 6 bases outside the gene matches. Germline loops: CDR1 MDHEN, CDR2 SYDVKM. This CDR3 is 15 amino acids long. The variable domain in full, with the rest retrieved from reference TRBV28 and TRBJ1-5, is DVKVTQSSRYLVKRTGEKVFLECVQDMDHENMFWYRQDPGLGLRLIYFSYDVKMKEKGDIPEGYSVSREKKERFSLILESASTNQTSMYLCASSPRTGPNQPQHFGDGTRLSIL.

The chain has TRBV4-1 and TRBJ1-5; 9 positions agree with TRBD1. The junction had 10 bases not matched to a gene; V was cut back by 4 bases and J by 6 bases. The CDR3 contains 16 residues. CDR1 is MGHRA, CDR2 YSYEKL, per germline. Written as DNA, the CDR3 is TGCGCCAGCAGCCTTTCTACAGGGGGCGGCGGTCAGCCCCAGCATTTT. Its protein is CASSLSTGGGGQPQHF.

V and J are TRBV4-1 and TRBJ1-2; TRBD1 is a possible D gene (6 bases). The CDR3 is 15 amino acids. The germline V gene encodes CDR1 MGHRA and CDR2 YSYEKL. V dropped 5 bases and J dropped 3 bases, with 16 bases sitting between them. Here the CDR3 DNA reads TGCGCCAGCAGCTTAGACGGGGGGCTGGACTATGGCTACACCTTC. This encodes CASSLDGGLDYGYTF.

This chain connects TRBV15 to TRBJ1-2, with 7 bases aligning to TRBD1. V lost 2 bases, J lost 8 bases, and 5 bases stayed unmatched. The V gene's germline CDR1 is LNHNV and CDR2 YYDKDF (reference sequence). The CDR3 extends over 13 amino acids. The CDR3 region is CATSRSRQGGYTF. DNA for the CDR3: TGTGCCACCAGCAGATCACGACAGGGAGGCTACACCTTC.

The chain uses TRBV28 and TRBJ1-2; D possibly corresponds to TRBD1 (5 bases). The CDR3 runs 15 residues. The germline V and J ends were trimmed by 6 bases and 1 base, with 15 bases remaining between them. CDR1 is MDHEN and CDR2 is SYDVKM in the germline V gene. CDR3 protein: CASSPAGRNNYGYTF. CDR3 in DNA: TGTGCCAGCAGCCCCGCAGGGCGTAATAACTATGGCTACACCTTC.

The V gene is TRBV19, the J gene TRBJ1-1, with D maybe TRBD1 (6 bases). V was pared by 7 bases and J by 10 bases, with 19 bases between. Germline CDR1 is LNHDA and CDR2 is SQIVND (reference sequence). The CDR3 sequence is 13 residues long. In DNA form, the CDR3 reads TGTGCCAGTATCCCCCGGGGGGGGCAAGGAGCTTTCTTT. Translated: CASIPRGGQGAFF.

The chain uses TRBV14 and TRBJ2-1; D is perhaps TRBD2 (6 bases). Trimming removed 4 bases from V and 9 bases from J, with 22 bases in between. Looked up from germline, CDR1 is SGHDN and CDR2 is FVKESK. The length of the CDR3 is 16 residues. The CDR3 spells CASSRPSSGASAEQFF. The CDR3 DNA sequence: TGTGCCAGCAGCCGCCCAAGCTCCGGGGCTAGCGCTGAGCAGTTCTTC.

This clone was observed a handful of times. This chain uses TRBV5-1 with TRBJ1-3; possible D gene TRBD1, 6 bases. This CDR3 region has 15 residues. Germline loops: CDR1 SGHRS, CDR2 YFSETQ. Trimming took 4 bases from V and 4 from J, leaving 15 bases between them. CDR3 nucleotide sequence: TGCGCCAGCAGCCCAGCCGGGACAATCGGAAACACCATATATTTT. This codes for CASSPAGTIGNTIYF. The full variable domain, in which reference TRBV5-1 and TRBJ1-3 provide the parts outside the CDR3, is KAGVTQTPRYLIKTRGQQVTLSCSPISGHRSVSWYQQTPGQGLQFLFEYFSETQRNKGNFPGRFSGRQFSNSRSEMNVSTLELGDSALYLCASSPAGTIGNTIYFGEGSWLTVV.

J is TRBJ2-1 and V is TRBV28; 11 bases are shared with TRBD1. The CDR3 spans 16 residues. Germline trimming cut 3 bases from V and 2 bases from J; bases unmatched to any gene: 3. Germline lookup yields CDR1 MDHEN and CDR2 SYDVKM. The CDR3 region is CASSLSGQGAYNEQFF. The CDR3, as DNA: TGTGCCAGCAGTTTGTCGGGACAGGGGGCCTACAATGAGCAGTTCTTC.

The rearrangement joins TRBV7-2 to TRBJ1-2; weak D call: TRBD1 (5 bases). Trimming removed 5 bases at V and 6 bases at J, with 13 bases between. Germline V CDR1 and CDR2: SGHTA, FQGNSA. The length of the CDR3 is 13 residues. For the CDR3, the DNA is TGTGCCAGCAGCGACAGCAGCGGGAATGGCTACACCTTC. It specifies CASSDSSGNGYTF.

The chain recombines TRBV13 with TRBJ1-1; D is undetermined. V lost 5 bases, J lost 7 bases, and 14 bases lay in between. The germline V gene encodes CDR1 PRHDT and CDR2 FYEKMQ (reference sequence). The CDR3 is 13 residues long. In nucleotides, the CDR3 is TGTGCCAGCAGCCCACTGGGCGACCATGAAGCTTTCTTT. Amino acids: CASSPLGDHEAFF.

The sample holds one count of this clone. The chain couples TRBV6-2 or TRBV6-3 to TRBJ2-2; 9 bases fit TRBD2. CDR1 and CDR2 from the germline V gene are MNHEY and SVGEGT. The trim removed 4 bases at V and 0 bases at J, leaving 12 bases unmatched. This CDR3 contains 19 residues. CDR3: CASSFIVGGGAPNTGELFF. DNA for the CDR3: TGTGCCAGCAGTTTCATCGTCGGCGGGGGGGCCCCGAACACCGGGGAGCTGTTTTTT.

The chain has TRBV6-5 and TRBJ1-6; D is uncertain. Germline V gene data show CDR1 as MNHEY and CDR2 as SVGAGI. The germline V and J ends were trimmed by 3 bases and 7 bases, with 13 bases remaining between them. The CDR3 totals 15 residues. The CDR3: CASSYGVSGNSPLHF. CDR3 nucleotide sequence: TGTGCCAGCAGTTATGGCGTTTCGGGGAATTCACCCCTCCACTTT.

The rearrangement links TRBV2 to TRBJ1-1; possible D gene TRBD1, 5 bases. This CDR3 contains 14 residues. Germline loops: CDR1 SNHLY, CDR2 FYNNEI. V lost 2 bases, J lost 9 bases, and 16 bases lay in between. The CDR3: CASSESKGARQAFF. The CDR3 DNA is TGTGCCAGCAGTGAAAGTAAAGGGGCTCGCCAAGCTTTCTTT.

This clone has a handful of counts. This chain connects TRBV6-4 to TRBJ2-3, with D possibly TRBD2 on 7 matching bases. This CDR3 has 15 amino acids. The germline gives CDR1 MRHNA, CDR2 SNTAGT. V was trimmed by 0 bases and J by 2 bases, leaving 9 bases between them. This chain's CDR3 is CASSDSGGATDTQYF. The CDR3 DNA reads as TGTGCCAGCAGTGACTCAGGGGGGGCCACAGATACGCAGTATTTT.

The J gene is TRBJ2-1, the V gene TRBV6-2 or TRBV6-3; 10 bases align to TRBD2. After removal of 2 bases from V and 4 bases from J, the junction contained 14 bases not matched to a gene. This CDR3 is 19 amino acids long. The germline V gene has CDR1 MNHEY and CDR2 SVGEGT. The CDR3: CASSYRGPGTSGKYNEQFF. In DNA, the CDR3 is TGTGCCAGCAGTTACCGAGGACCCGGAACTAGCGGGAAGTACAATGAGCAGTTCTTC.

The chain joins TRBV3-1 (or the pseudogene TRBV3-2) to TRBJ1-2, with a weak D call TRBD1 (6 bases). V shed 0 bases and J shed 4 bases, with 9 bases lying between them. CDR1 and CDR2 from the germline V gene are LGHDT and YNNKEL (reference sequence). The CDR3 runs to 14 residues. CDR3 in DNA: TGTGCCAGCAGCCAAGATCAGGGGCTCTATGGCTACACCTTC. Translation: CASSQDQGLYGYTF.

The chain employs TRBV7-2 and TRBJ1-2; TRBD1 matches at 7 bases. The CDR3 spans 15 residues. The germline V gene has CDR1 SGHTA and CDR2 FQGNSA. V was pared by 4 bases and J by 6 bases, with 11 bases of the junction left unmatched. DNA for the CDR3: TGTGCCAGCAGCTCTATACAGGGGACGGGTGATGGCTACACCTTC. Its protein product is CASSSIQGTGDGYTF. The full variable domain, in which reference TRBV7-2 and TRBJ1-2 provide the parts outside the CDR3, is GAGVSQSPSNKVTEKGKDVELRCDPISGHTALYWYRQSLGQGLEFLIYFQGNSAPDKSGLPSDRFSAERTGGSVSTLTIQRTQQEDSAVYLCASSSIQGTGDGYTFGSGTRLTVV.

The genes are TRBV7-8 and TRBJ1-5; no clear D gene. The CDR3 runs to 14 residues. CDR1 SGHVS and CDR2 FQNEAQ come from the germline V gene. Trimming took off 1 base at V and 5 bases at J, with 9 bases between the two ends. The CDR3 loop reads CASSLGTRDQPQHF. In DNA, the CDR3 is TGTGCCAGCAGCTTAGGAACTAGGGATCAGCCCCAGCATTTT.

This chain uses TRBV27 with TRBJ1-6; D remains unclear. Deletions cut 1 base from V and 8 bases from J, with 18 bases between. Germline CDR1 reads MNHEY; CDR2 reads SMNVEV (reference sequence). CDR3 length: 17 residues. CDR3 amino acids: CASSLLEYELLYSPLHF. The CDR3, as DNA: TGTGCCAGCAGTTTATTGGAGTACGAGCTCCTATATTCACCCCTCCACTTT.

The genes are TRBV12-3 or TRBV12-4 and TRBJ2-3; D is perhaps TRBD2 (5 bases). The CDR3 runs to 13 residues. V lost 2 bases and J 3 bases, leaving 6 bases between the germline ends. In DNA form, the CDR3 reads TGTGCCAGCAGTTTAACTAGAACAGATACGCAGTATTTT. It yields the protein CASSLTRTDTQYF.

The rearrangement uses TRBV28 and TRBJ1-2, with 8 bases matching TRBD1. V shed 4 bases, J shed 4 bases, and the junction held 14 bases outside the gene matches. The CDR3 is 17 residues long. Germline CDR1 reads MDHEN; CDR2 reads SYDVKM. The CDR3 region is CASSYNRWGQESYGYTF. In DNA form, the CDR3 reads TGTGCCAGCAGTTACAACCGCTGGGGACAGGAGAGCTATGGCTACACCTTC.